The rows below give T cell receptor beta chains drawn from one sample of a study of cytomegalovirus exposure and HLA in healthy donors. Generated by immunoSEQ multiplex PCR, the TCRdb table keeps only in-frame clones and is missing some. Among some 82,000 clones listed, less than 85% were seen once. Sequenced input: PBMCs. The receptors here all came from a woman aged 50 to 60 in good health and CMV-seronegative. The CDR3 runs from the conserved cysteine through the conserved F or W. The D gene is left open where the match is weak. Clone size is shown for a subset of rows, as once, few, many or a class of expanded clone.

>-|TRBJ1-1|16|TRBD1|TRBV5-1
CASSSSQGAMNTEAFF
TGCGCCAGCAGCTCCTCGCAGGGGGCGATGAATACTGAAGCTTTCTTT
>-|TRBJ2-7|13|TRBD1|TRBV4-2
CASSQSGTGEQYF
TGTGCCAGCAGCCAGTCCGGGACAGGCGAGCAGTACTTC
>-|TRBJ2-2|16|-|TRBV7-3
CASSPTGRSNTGELFF
TGTGCCAGCAGCCCCACAGGGAGATCGAACACCGGGGAGCTGTTTTTT
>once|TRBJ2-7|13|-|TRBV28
CASQIGGSYEQYF
TGTGCCAGCCAGATCGGCGGGTCCTACGAGCAGTACTTC
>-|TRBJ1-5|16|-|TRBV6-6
CASSYSKDSNNQPQHF
TGTGCCAGCAGTTACAGTAAGGACAGTAACAATCAGCCCCAGCATTTT
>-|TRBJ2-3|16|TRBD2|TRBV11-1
CASSVGTSRRTDTQYF
TGTGCCAGCAGCGTGGGGACTAGCCGTCGCACAGATACGCAGTATTTT
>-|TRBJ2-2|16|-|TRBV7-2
CASSLTLRVDTGELFF
TGTGCCAGCAGCTTAACCCTTCGAGTCGACACCGGGGAGCTGTTTTTT
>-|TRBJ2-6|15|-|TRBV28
CASSPQGSGANVLTF
TGTGCCAGCAGTCCCCAGGGTTCTGGGGCCAACGTCCTGACTTTC
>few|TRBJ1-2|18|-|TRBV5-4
CASSPHGGIVSANYGYTF
TGTGCCAGCAGCCCCCATGGGGGGATTGTGAGTGCTAACTATGGCTACACCTTC
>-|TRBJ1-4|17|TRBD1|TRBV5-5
CASSFRQGATFGEKLFF
TGTGCCAGCAGCTTTAGACAGGGGGCTACATTCGGTGAAAAACTGTTTTTT
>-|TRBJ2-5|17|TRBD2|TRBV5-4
CASSPRTSGGGRETQYF
TGTGCCAGCAGCCCGAGGACTAGCGGGGGAGGAAGAGAGACCCAGTACTTC
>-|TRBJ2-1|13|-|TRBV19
CASSIVREDEQFF
TGTGCCAGTAGTATAGTCAGGGAGGATGAGCAGTTCTTC
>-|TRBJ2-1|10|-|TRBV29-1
CSVDRGWQFF
TGCAGCGTTGATAGGGGATGGCAGTTCTTC
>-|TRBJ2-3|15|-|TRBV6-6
CASSYSVQSTDTQYF
TGTGCCAGCAGTTACTCGGTTCAGAGCACAGATACGCAGTATTTT
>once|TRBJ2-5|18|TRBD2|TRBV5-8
CASSLSILAGGPQETQYF
TGTGCCAGCAGCTTGTCTATTCTAGCGGGGGGCCCACAAGAGACCCAGTACTTC
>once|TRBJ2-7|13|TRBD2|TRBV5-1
CASRGTSGYEQYF
TGCGCCAGCAGAGGGACTAGTGGTTACGAGCAGTACTTC
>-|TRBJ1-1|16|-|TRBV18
CASSPPGLAMNTEAFF
TGTGCCAGCTCCCCCCCCGGGTTGGCGATGAACACTGAAGCTTTCTTT
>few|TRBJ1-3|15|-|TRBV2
CASSLMVGAGNTIYF
TGTGCCAGCAGCCTTATGGTGGGAGCTGGAAACACCATATATTTT
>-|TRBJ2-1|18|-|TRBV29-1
CSVEDLETAESSYNEQFF
TGCAGCGTTGAAGATCTAGAGACGGCAGAGAGCTCCTACAATGAGCAGTTCTTC
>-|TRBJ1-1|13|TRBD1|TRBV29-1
CSVGTGVNTEAFF
TGCAGCGTTGGGACAGGGGTGAACACTGAAGCTTTCTTT
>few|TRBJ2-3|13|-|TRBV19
CASSGRTPDKQYF
TGTGCCAGTAGTGGCAGGACTCCTGATAAGCAGTATTTT
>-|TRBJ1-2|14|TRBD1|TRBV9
CASSPRTGAYGYTF
TGTGCCAGCAGCCCCCGGACAGGGGCGTATGGCTACACCTTC
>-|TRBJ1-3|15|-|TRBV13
CASSFYTGTGNTIYF
TGTGCCAGCAGCTTTTATACAGGGACAGGAAACACCATATATTTT
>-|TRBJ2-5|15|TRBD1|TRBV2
CASQGRLGQAETQYF
TGTGCCAGCCAAGGTCGACTCGGACAGGCGGAGACCCAGTACTTC
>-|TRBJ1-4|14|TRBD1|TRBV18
CASSRGQGGEKLFF
TGTGCCAGCTCACGGGGACAGGGTGGCGAAAAACTGTTTTTT
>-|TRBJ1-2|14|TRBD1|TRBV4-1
CASSLSGQSYGYTF
TGCGCCAGCAGCCTATCGGGACAGTCGTATGGCTACACCTTC
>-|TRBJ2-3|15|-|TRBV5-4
CASSNRRAGTDTQYF
TGTGCCAGCAGCAACAGGAGGGCAGGCACAGATACGCAGTATTTT
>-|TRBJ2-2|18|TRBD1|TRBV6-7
CASNHLRDRGHPSGELFF
TGTGCCAGCAATCACCTGAGAGACAGGGGACACCCCTCCGGGGAGCTGTTTTTT
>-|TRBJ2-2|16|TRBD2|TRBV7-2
CASSGRDSANTGELFF
TGTGCCAGTAGCGGGAGGGACTCCGCGAACACCGGGGAGCTGTTTTTT
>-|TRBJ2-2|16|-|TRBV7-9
CASSLGPGIHTGELFF
TGTGCCAGCAGCTTAGGGCCCGGGATTCACACCGGGGAGCTGTTTTTT
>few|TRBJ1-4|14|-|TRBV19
CASSWAGRGEKLFF
TGTGCCAGTAGTTGGGCAGGGCGTGGTGAAAAACTGTTTTTT
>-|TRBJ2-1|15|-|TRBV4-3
CASSQFYRAYNEQFF
TGCGCCAGCAGCCAATTTTACCGAGCCTACAATGAGCAGTTCTTC
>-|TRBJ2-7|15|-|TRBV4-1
CASSQGPGASYEQYF
TGCGCCAGCAGCCAAGGTCCAGGGGCATCGTACGAGCAGTACTTC
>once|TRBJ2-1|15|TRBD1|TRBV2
CASSPTGTGVNEQFF
TGTGCCAGCAGTCCGACCGGGACAGGGGTCAATGAGCAGTTCTTC
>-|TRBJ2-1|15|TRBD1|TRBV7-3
CASSLMTGSYNEQFF
TGTGCCAGCAGCTTAATGACAGGGTCCTACAATGAGCAGTTCTTC
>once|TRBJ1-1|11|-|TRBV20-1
CSARNPGQAFF
TGCAGTGCTCGAAATCCGGGTCAAGCTTTCTTT
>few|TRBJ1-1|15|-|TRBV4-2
CASSQGNRAGTEAFF
TGTGCCAGCAGCCAAGGAAACAGGGCCGGGACTGAAGCTTTCTTT
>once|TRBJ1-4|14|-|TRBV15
CATSRGRNAAKLFF
TGTGCCACCAGCAGAGGCAGGAATGCTGCGAAACTGTTTTTT
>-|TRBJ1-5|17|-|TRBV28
CASSLWGRSLSNQPQHF
TGTGCCAGCAGTTTATGGGGGCGGAGCCTTAGCAATCAGCCCCAGCATTTT
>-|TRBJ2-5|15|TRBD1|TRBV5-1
CASSSTGQGIETQYF
TGCGCCAGCAGCTCCACCGGACAGGGGATAGAGACCCAGTACTTC
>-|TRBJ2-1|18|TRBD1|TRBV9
CASSVSLPGQTIYNEQFF
TGTGCCAGCAGCGTTAGTCTACCGGGACAGACTATCTACAATGAGCAGTTCTTC
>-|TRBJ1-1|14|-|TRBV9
CASGLGGVNTEAFF
TGTGCCAGCGGACTGGGGGGGGTGAACACTGAAGCTTTCTTT
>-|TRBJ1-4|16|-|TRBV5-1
CASSMDPGSTNEKLFF
TGCGCCAGCAGCATGGACCCAGGATCAACTAATGAAAAACTGTTTTTT
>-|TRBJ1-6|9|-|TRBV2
CASREPLHF
TGTGCCAGCCGCGAACCCCTCCACTTT
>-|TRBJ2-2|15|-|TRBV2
CARGTRQGNTGELFF
TGTGCCAGGGGGACTAGACAGGGGAACACCGGGGAGCTGTTTTTT
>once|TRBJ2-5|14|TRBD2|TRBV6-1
CASTPAGLVGTQYF
TGTGCCAGCACGCCAGCGGGATTGGTGGGGACCCAGTACTTC
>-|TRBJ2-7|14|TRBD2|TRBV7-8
CASSSGLGPYEQYF
TGTGCCAGCAGCTCCGGACTAGGCCCCTACGAGCAGTACTTC
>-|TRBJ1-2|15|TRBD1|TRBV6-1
CASSEGGQGLYGYTF
TGTGCCAGCAGTGAAGGTGGACAGGGGCTCTATGGCTACACCTTC
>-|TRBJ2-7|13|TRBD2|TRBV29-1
CSVGGGSSYEQYF
TGCAGCGTTGGGGGGGGAAGCTCCTACGAGCAGTACTTC
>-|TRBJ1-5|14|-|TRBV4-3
CASSQQQGYQPQHF
TGCGCCAGCAGCCAACAACAGGGTTATCAGCCCCAGCATTTT
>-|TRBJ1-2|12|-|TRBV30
CAWREAGPGYTF
TGTGCCTGGAGGGAGGCGGGGCCGGGCTACACCTTC
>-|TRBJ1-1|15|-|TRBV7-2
CASSPRGGRYTEAFF
TGTGCCAGCAGCCCACGCGGGGGGCGGTACACTGAAGCTTTCTTT
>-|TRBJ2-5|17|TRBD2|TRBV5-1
CASSLGLTSGPQETQYF
TGCGCCAGCAGCTTGGGCCTAACTAGCGGCCCCCAAGAGACCCAGTACTTC
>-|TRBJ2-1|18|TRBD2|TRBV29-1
CSVDVASGGKGSYNEQFF
TGCAGCGTTGATGTGGCTAGCGGGGGAAAAGGGTCCTACAATGAGCAGTTCTTC